This TCR beta chain was recorded in a study of T cells in Graves' hyperthyroidism and ophthalmopathy. RNA transcripts gave rise to amplified TCR beta CDR3 regions. HTBI primers were used for first-round RT-PCR of the TCR CDR3. TCRdb redid the calling of the multiplex PCR reads with MiXCR, one entry per CDR3 protein. The sample shows hundreds of thousands of distinct CDR3 sequences, approximately 16% of them seen only once. CDR3 length: 13 residues. Germline V gene lookup returns CDR1 DFQATT and CDR2 SNEGSKA (reference sequence). The V and J ends lost 0 bases and 8 bases respectively, with 13 bases between them. Patients were aged 18 to 65, had disease duration under 2 months, and had newly diagnosed hyperthyroidism. Uncontrolled infection, other autoimmune disease, pregnancy or lactation excluded patients. Findings and limits, study-wide: Model-based prediction identified ophthalmopathy a median 6.5 months prior to its onset. Researchers report that a 13 V-J model separated ophthalmopathy from stable hyperthyroidism.

This clonotype came up many times. The target antigen is unknown. Material: blood. This clonotype originated in a woman aged 18-30 years with Graves' hyperthyroidism. The gene calls are TRBV20-1 and TRBJ1-1, with D unresolved. The CDR3 DNA follows: TGCAGTGCTAGAGATAATCCGAATATCGAAGCTTTCTTT. Protein sequence: CSARDNPNIEAFF.